The rows below give T cell receptor beta chains drawn from one sample of a study of cytomegalovirus exposure and HLA in healthy donors. The assay was immunoSEQ multiplex PCR, and TCRdb's table has in-frame clones only and misses some. This sample has a few hundred thousand clones, with roughly 80% found just once. Sequenced: PBMCs. All receptors derive from a man aged 30-40 years in good health and CMV-seronegative. Both conserved end residues are part of each CDR3. The order of the fields is clone size, J gene, D gene, V gene, CDR3 DNA, CDR3 protein. A D gene is named only where the DNA matches it firmly. Size tells how often a clone was seen (once, few, many) or the class of an expanded clone, and some rows leave it out.

>-|TRBJ1-3|-|TRBV6-6
TGTGCCAGCAGTTACTCGAATGCAGGGACTGGAAACACCATATATTTT
CASSYSNAGTGNTIYF
>-|TRBJ2-1|TRBD1|TRBV5-6
TGTGCCAGCAGCCCCGGACAGGCAGCTTGGGGCCAGCAGTTCTTC
CASSPGQAAWGQQFF
>-|TRBJ1-1|-|TRBV27
TGTGCCAGCAGTAACGGCGGGGCCACTGAAGCTTTCTTT
CASSNGGATEAFF
>-|TRBJ2-3|-|TRBV7-2
TGTGCCAGCAGCGCCGCGGGACGGAGCACAGATACGCAGTATTTT
CASSAAGRSTDTQYF
>few|TRBJ1-4|TRBD1|TRBV5-1
TGCGCCTCGGGGACAGGGGGCGCGGGAGGTGAAAAACTGTTTTTT
CASGTGGAGGEKLFF
>-|TRBJ1-4|TRBD1|TRBV19
TGTGCCAGTAGGGACAGGCACGGGGGTCAAAAACTGTTTTTT
CASRDRHGGQKLFF
>-|TRBJ2-1|TRBD1|TRBV6-5
TGTGCCAGCAGTCTAGGACAGGGCAATGAGCAGTTCTTC
CASSLGQGNEQFF
>-|TRBJ2-1|TRBD2|TRBV5-1
TGCGCCAGCAGCCCTCCCGGACTAGCGGGCTACAATGAGCAGTTCTTC
CASSPPGLAGYNEQFF
>-|TRBJ1-4|TRBD1|TRBV11-2
TGTGCCAGCAGCGCCGGGACAGGGGAAGAAAAACTGTTTTTT
CASSAGTGEEKLFF
>-|TRBJ1-4|-|TRBV4-1
TGCGCCAGCAGCCCGGGACACTCTGCAACTAATGAAAAACTGTTTTTT
CASSPGHSATNEKLFF
>-|TRBJ2-1|-|TRBV6-1
TGTGCCAGCAGTGAGCCAGGGGCAAGCAATGAGCAGTTCTTC
CASSEPGASNEQFF
>-|TRBJ2-7|TRBD1|TRBV2
TGTGCCAGCAGCACGGGACAGGACTACCAGTCCAACGAGCAGTACTTC
CASSTGQDYQSNEQYF
>-|TRBJ2-7|TRBD1|TRBV28
TGTGCCAGCAGAGACCAAGGACAGGGGTTCGACGAGCAGTACTTC
CASRDQGQGFDEQYF
>few|TRBJ2-6|-|TRBV5-4
TGTGCCAGCAGCGGCAGGGTGGTGGGGGCCAGCGTCCTGACTTTC
CASSGRVVGASVLTF
>-|TRBJ2-5|-|TRBV28
TGTGCCAGCAATTCTCTACGGGGAGACGGGTACCAAGAGACCCAGTACTTC
CASNSLRGDGYQETQYF
>-|TRBJ2-5|TRBD2|TRBV2
TGTGCCAGCAGTGAAATGAGGCTAGCGGGGGGGCCGGAATCTCAGACCCAGTACTTC
CASSEMRLAGGPESQTQYF
>few|TRBJ2-2|TRBD1|TRBV6-6
TGTGCCAGCAGAGACAGGGTTGGCACCGGGGAGCTGTTTTTT
CASRDRVGTGELFF
>-|TRBJ2-5|-|TRBV7-8
TGTGCCAGCAGCTCCTCAACTCAGGGTTTCCAAGAGACCCAGTACTTC
CASSSSTQGFQETQYF
>-|TRBJ1-1|-|TRBV5-1
TGCGCCAGCAGCTTTCAGGGGTTCACTGGAGCTTTCTTT
CASSFQGFTGAFF
>-|TRBJ2-7|TRBD1|TRBV19
TGTGCCAGTAGTATCGGGACAGGGAGCTCCTACGAGCAGTACTTC
CASSIGTGSSYEQYF
>-|TRBJ2-5|TRBD2|TRBV4-3
TGCGCCAGCAGCATACTAGCGGGGTCGGGAGAGACCCAGTACTTC
CASSILAGSGETQYF
>-|TRBJ2-5|-|TRBV7-9
TGTGCCAGCAGCTGGGGCAGCAAAGAGACCCAGTACTTC
CASSWGSKETQYF
>-|TRBJ2-7|-|TRBV5-1
TGCGCCAGCAGCTTTCTCCAGGACTCCTACGAGCAGTACTTC
CASSFLQDSYEQYF
>-|TRBJ2-3|TRBD2|TRBV7-6
TGTGCCAGCAGCTTAACTTCTAGCGGGGCGGGCACAGATACGCAGTATTTT
CASSLTSSGAGTDTQYF
>-|TRBJ1-5|TRBD1|TRBV7-9
TGTGCCAGCAGCTGGGGGACAGGGTCGAACAATCAGCCCCAGCATTTT
CASSWGTGSNNQPQHF
>-|TRBJ2-1|TRBD1|TRBV7-9
TGTGCCAGCTCTTACCGGTGGGACAGGGACAATGAGCAGTTCTTC
CASSYRWDRDNEQFF
>-|TRBJ2-4|-|TRBV19
TGTGCCAGTAGTAAGGACCCCGGGGTGAACATTCAGTACTTC
CASSKDPGVNIQYF
>-|TRBJ1-1|TRBD1|TRBV6-1
TGTGCCAGCAGCATAATCGGCCCAGGGGGCGAAGCTTTCTTT
CASSIIGPGGEAFF
>-|TRBJ2-7|-|TRBV7-8
TGTGCCAGCAGCTTAGAGACAATCGGCGAGCAGTACTTC
CASSLETIGEQYF
>-|TRBJ2-5|-|TRBV2
TGTGCCAGCAAGGGGCAAGAGACCCAGTACTTC
CASKGQETQYF
>few|TRBJ2-7|-|TRBV28
TGTGCCAGCAGTTCCTACAGAGCCTACGAGCAGTACTTC
CASSSYRAYEQYF
>once|TRBJ2-3|-|TRBV27
TGTGCCAGCAGTTGGGGGCCTGATGGGAGTACGCAGTATTTT
CASSWGPDGSTQYF
>-|TRBJ2-1|TRBD1|TRBV5-1
TGCGCCAGCAGCCCCCGACAGGGGGCTAATGAGCAGTTCTTC
CASSPRQGANEQFF
>-|TRBJ1-4|TRBD1|TRBV7-6
TGTGCCAGCAGCCGTCCGGGACAGGCTAATGAAAAACTGTTTTTT
CASSRPGQANEKLFF
>-|TRBJ1-3|-|TRBV7-6
TGTGCCAGCAGCTTAGGCCGTCAGGCAGGGTTGACGAACACCATATATTTT
CASSLGRQAGLTNTIYF
>-|TRBJ2-3|TRBD2|TRBV7-2
TGTGCCAGCAGCTTTACGCGGGGGTCAGATACGCAGTATTTT
CASSFTRGSDTQYF
>-|TRBJ2-7|-|TRBV19
TGTGCCAGTAGTATAGAAAGCCAGGACTGGGACGAGCAGTACTTC
CASSIESQDWDEQYF
>-|TRBJ1-1|-|TRBV2
TGTGCCAAGTCGGTCACTGAAGCTTTCTTT
CAKSVTEAFF
>-|TRBJ1-5|-|TRBV7-8
TGTGCCAGCAGCCCGAACCCCAGGGCCAATCAGCCCCAGCATTTT
CASSPNPRANQPQHF
>-|TRBJ2-5|-|TRBV28
TGTGCCAGCAGTTTATATGGGGGGGGCTCGGAGACCCAGTACTTC
CASSLYGGGSETQYF
>-|TRBJ2-3|-|TRBV7-8
TGTGCCAGCAGTTGGGGCTCGGGCACAGATACGCAGTATTTT
CASSWGSGTDTQYF
>-|TRBJ2-7|TRBD1|TRBV15
TGTGCCACCAGCCCGAGCAGGGGGCTCTTCCGCGAGCAGTACTTC
CATSPSRGLFREQYF
>-|TRBJ1-6|TRBD1|TRBV9
TGTGCCAGCAGCGTCGACAGGGATTCACCCCTCCACTTT
CASSVDRDSPLHF
>-|TRBJ1-1|TRBD1|TRBV18
TGTGCCAGCTCACCGCTTAGTCGACAGGGGCCGACCGGAGAAATCATGAACACTGAAGCTTTCTTT
CASSPLSRQGPTGEIMNTEAFF
>-|TRBJ2-3|-|TRBV11-2
TGTGCCAGCAGTTCTTATGCACTAGGCCCTAGCACAGATACGCAGTATTTT
CASSSYALGPSTDTQYF
>-|TRBJ1-6|-|TRBV4-3
TGCGCCAGCAGCCAAGATAGGGACTCGAGCTCCTATAATTCACCCCTCCACTTT
CASSQDRDSSSYNSPLHF
>-|TRBJ2-1|TRBD2|TRBV7-2
TGTGCCAGCAGCTTCCCCGGACTAGCGGGGGGCTATATCCACAATGAGCAGTTCTTC
CASSFPGLAGGYIHNEQFF
>-|TRBJ2-7|-|TRBV5-5
TGTGCCAGCACCTCGGGGAGGTCCCAGGTCGCCTACGAGCAGTACTTC
CASTSGRSQVAYEQYF
>-|TRBJ2-1|-|TRBV2
TGTGCCAGCAGTGAACAAAGGGGGGGAAGGGGTGAGCAGTTCTTC
CASSEQRGGRGEQFF
>-|TRBJ2-7|-|TRBV5-1
TGCGCCAGCAGCTTGCAGGCCACCTACGAGCAGTACTTC
CASSLQATYEQYF
>-|TRBJ2-3|-|TRBV5-4
TGTGCCAGCAGCTTGGGTGTGGGGAGAAACACAGATACGCAGTATTTT
CASSLGVGRNTDTQYF
>-|TRBJ2-6|-|TRBV5-6
TGTGCCAGCAGCTTGCCAGGGTCTGGGGCCAACGTCCTGACTTTC
CASSLPGSGANVLTF
>-|TRBJ2-7|-|TRBV5-4
TGTGCCAGCAGCCCCGCGGGGCAGACGCCAGGCGAGCAGTACTTC
CASSPAGQTPGEQYF
>-|TRBJ2-1|-|TRBV9
TGTGCCAGCAGCGTGGGCCCCTACAATGAGCAGTTCTTC
CASSVGPYNEQFF
>-|TRBJ2-1|TRBD2|TRBV7-9
TGTGCCAGCAGCTTATCTGCGGGGGGCTTAAACAATGAGCAGTTCTTC
CASSLSAGGLNNEQFF
>-|TRBJ2-7|-|TRBV10-3
TGTGCCATCAGTGAGTCTGGAGGGTCGGGCCTCTACGAGCAGTACTTC
CAISESGGSGLYEQYF
>-|TRBJ2-1|-|TRBV9
TGTGCCAGCAGCGTAGTCTCACAGGGCGCTAATGAGCAGTTCTTC
CASSVVSQGANEQFF
>-|TRBJ2-2|-|TRBV11-1
TGTGCCAGCAGCTTAGGGGGGCTGCTGAACACCGGGGAGCTGTTTTTT
CASSLGGLLNTGELFF
>-|TRBJ1-3|TRBD1|TRBV5-1
TGCGCCAGCAGTCAACAGGGGTATGGAAACACCATATATTTT
CASSQQGYGNTIYF